A single sample gave rise to the 4 T cell receptor beta chains below, sequenced in a study of blood T cell repertoires in COVID-19. The protocol was immunoSEQ multiplex PCR, while the TCRdb copy is restricted to in-frame clones and leaves out a portion. The sample shows 350,000 to 400,000 clones, approximately 90% of them seen only once. The sequencing sample was made of PBMCs or T cells enriched from blood (not recorded which). These receptors were taken from a woman between 18 and 30 years old who had recovered from COVID-19.

The chain is built from TRBV2 and TRBJ2-2, with 15 bases aligning to TRBD2. The CDR3 runs 16 residues. V lost 6 bases to trimming and J lost 6 bases; unmatched junction nucleotides: 5. Germline V gene sequence: CDR1 SNHLY, CDR2 FYNNEI. CDR3 nucleotides: TGTGCCAGCAGGGCCGGACTAGCGGGGGGGCCCGGGGAGCTGTTTTTT. Protein: CASRAGLAGGPGELFF.

This chain uses TRBV7-2 with TRBJ1-3; 7 positions agree with TRBD1. Losses at the gene ends were 5 bases for V and 4 bases for J; bases not matched to a gene: 5. The CDR3 extends over 14 amino acids. Germline-derived CDR1 and CDR2 are SGHTA and FQGNSA. The CDR3: CASSHQGQGNTIYF. The CDR3 region has the DNA TGTGCCAGCAGCCACCAGGGACAGGGAAACACCATATATTTT.

V gene TRBV4-3 combines with J gene TRBJ1-6; D is undetermined. Trimming pared 4 bases from V and 8 bases from J, leaving 15 bases between. Germline assignment: CDR1 LGHNA and CDR2 YSLEER. The CDR3 sequence is 15 residues long. CDR3 DNA: TGCGCCAGCAGCCCGCGAGCGGTAACGGATTCACCCCTCCACTTT. Translation: CASSPRAVTDSPLHF.

V usage is TRBV6-5 and J usage is TRBJ2-7; D is possibly TRBD1 (6 bases). Germline loops: CDR1 MNHEY, CDR2 SVGAGI. The CDR3 is 16 amino acids. Trimming cost V 2 bases and J 3 bases, with 17 bases left between them. DNA for the CDR3: TGTGCCAGCAGTTACAGTGGACAGCAGTTTGGCTACGAGCAGTACTTC. As protein: CASSYSGQQFGYEQYF.